The next 29 T cell receptor beta chains were all read from a single sample in a study of shared clonotypes between healthy human individuals. Measured with immunoSEQ multiplex PCR; TCRdb has only the in-frame clones, and not every one. The table records millions of clones, approximately 90% of them present only once. Specimen: naive CD4+ T cells sorted from blood. The sample's subset: CD45RA+ positively selected. These receptors all come from a man younger than 35 in good health.

The DNA of the CDR3 is TGTGCCAGCACCGCGGGTATATCTGAAGCCTACAATGAGCAGTTCTTC. Translation gives CASTAGISEAYNEQFF. The chain combines TRBV9 with TRBJ2-1, with D possibly matching TRBD2 (5 bases). CDR1 is SGDLS, CDR2 YYNGEE, per germline. The CDR3 has 16 residues. The V end lost 6 bases, the J end lost 2 bases, and 18 bases lay between the germline ends.

The V call is TRBV30, the J call TRBJ1-6; 7 bases agree with TRBD1. Per the germline V gene, CDR1 is GTSNPN and CDR2 is SVGIG (reference sequence). The CDR3 runs to 15 residues. The V gene end was trimmed by 8 bases and the J gene end by 4 bases; junction bases not matched to a gene: 11. DNA of the CDR3: TGTGCCGGCTCAAGGCAGGGGGGTTATAATTCACCCCTCCACTTT. This gives the protein CAGSRQGGYNSPLHF. The variable domain in full, with the rest retrieved from reference TRBV30 and TRBJ1-6, is SQTIHQWPATLVQPVGSPLSLECTVEGTSNPNLYWYRQAAGRGLQLLFYSVGIGQISSEVPQNLSASRPQDRQFILSSKKLLLSDSGFYLCAGSRQGGYNSPLHFGNGTRLTVT.

On this clone: The sample carries other DNA sequences with the same CDR3. The chain's CDR3 is CASSLAGGARTEAFF. The CDR3 DNA sequence: TGTGCCAGCAGCTTGGCAGGGGGCGCGAGGACTGAAGCTTTCTTT. The genes are TRBV5-6 and TRBJ1-1; 8 bases match TRBD1. The CDR3 is 15 residues long. V shed 0 bases and J 5 bases; nucleotides not matched to a gene: 6. In germline, CDR1 is SGHDT, CDR2 YYEEEE. Supplemented by reference TRBV5-6 and TRBJ1-1, the full variable domain reads DAGVTQSPTHLIKTRGQQVTLRCSPKSGHDTVSWYQQALGQGPQFIFQYYEEEERQRGNFPDRFSGHQFPNYSSELNVNALLLGDSALYLCASSLAGGARTEAFFGQGTRLTVV.

The CDR3 here is CASGGGGREKLFF. The CDR3 DNA reads as TGTGCCAGCGGCGGGGGGGGCAGAGAAAAACTGTTTTTT. The chain carries TRBV28 and TRBJ1-4; TRBD1 is a possible D gene (6 bases). The CDR3 contains 13 residues. V lost 8 bases to trimming and J lost 8 bases, with 15 bases between them. Germline CDR1 MDHEN, CDR2 SYDVKM.

This clone was seen a single time. The chain joins TRBV18 to TRBJ2-6; 8 nucleotides align to TRBD1. The length of the CDR3 is 19 residues. Germline CDR1 is KGHSH and CDR2 is LQKENI. V lost 4 bases, J lost 0 bases, and 11 bases stayed unmatched. The CDR3 spells CASSLTGAYYSSGANVLTF. In DNA, the CDR3 is TGTGCCAGCTCACTGACAGGGGCCTATTACAGCTCTGGGGCCAACGTCCTGACTTTC.

The CDR3 DNA is TGTGCCTGGGCTTTTGGAGGGGGTTACATTCAGTACTTC. Amino acids: CAWAFGGGYIQYF. This sequence joins TRBV30 and TRBJ2-4; either TRBD1 or TRBD2 may fit D (6 bases each). The V gene lost 5 bases and the J gene lost 8 bases, with 16 bases spanning the gap. This CDR3 has 13 residues. CDR1 is GTSNPN and CDR2 is SVGIG in the germline V gene (reference sequence).

V and J are TRBV21-1 and TRBJ1-5; the table's D call, TRBD1, was not checked against the DNA. TRBV21-1 is a pseudogene segment. The CDR3 consists of 23 residues. The CDR3 bases are TGTGCCAGCAGCAAAGGTCCCAGTAAGCCGGGACAGGGAAATCCGCCAGTATTTCAGCCCCAGCATTTT. It translates to CASSKGPSKPGQGNPPVFQPQHF.

Here the CDR3 DNA reads TGTGCCAGCAGCCCGCGGGGGGGCTACGAGCAGTACTTC. Amino acid sequence: CASSPRGGYEQYF. The V call is TRBV11-3, the J call TRBJ2-7; 9 bases match TRBD2. CDR3 length: 13 residues. Germline V lookup: CDR1 SGHNT, CDR2 YENEEA. V shed 5 bases and J 3 bases; nucleotides not matched to a gene: 2.

CDR3 residues: CASSYSDSGGGYTF. The CDR3 bases are TGTGCCAGCAGTTACTCCGACAGCGGGGGGGGCTACACCTTC. The chain couples TRBV6-5 to TRBJ1-2; tentatively, D is TRBD1 (5 bases). The V end lost 0 bases, the J end lost 8 bases, and 13 bases lay between the germline ends. CDR1 is MNHEY, CDR2 SVGAGI, per germline. CDR3 size: 14 residues.

CDR3 loop: CASFTGGPSETQYF. CDR3 sequence (DNA): TGCGCCAGCTTTACAGGGGGGCCTTCGGAGACCCAGTACTTC. This chain connects TRBV5-1 to TRBJ2-5; 8 positions agree with TRBD1. The V segment lost 7 bases and the J segment 5 bases; nucleotides outside the gene matches: 10. This CDR3 is 14 amino acids long. Germline V lookup: CDR1 SGHRS, CDR2 YFSETQ.

The chain carries TRBV18 and TRBJ1-4; possible D gene TRBD1, 6 bases. Germline CDR1 is KGHSH and CDR2 is LQKENI. CDR3 length: 15 residues. V was trimmed by 2 bases and J by 4 bases, leaving 11 bases between them. CDR3 region: CASSPTGLDNEKLFF. CDR3 sequence (DNA): TGTGCCAGCTCACCAACAGGGCTTGATAATGAAAAACTGTTTTTT. The whole variable domain, remainder taken from reference TRBV18 and TRBJ1-4, is NAGVMQNPRHLVRRRGQEARLRCSPMKGHSHVYWYRQLPEEGLKFMVYLQKENIIDESGMPKERFSAEFPKEGPSILRIQQVVRGDSAAYFCASSPTGLDNEKLFFGSGTQLSVL.

This chain uses TRBV6-5 with TRBJ2-1, with TRBD2 identical over 8 bases. The CDR3 covers 16 residues. Looked up from germline, CDR1 is MNHEY and CDR2 is SVGAGI. J was trimmed by 3 bases and V by 4 bases; bases with no gene match: 8. This CDR3 is CASSLGELAVYNEQFF. CDR3 sequence (DNA): TGTGCCAGCAGTTTGGGGGAACTAGCGGTCTACAATGAGCAGTTCTTC.

The V and J genes are TRBV5-8 and TRBJ1-2; 7 bases agree with TRBD1. This CDR3 has 16 amino acids. Germline CDR1 SGHTS, CDR2 YDEGEE. Trimming cost V 7 bases and J 0 bases; bases outside gene matches: 12. The CDR3 loop is CASDRAPLITNYGYTF. The CDR3 DNA sequence: TGTGCCAGCGACAGGGCCCCGCTGATAACTAACTATGGCTACACCTTC.

The chain is built from TRBV7-2 and TRBJ2-1; D possibly corresponds to TRBD1 (5 bases). Germline assignment: CDR1 SGHTA and CDR2 FQGNSA. This CDR3 spans 16 amino acids. V was shortened by 1 base and J by 5 bases, with 15 bases between the two germline ends. The CDR3 nucleotides read TGTGCCAGCAGCTTAGGATCCAGGGTTAGTAACAATGAGCAGTTCTTC. It yields the protein CASSLGSRVSNNEQFF. The full variable domain, rest sourced from reference TRBV7-2 and TRBJ2-1, is GAGVSQSPSNKVTEKGKDVELRCDPISGHTALYWYRQSLGQGLEFLIYFQGNSAPDKSGLPSDRFSAERTGGSVSTLTIQRTQQEDSAVYLCASSLGSRVSNNEQFFGPGTRLTVL.

Only one count was recorded for this clone. V and J are TRBV6-6 and TRBJ1-1; D is unresolved. The CDR3 is made up of 13 amino acids. The ends were cut back, 0 bases at V and 3 bases at J, with 5 bases in the middle. Germline CDR1 MNHNY, CDR2 SVGAGI (reference sequence). Here the CDR3 DNA reads TGTGCCAGCAGTTACTCGACATACACTGAAGCTTTCTTT. It is translated as CASSYSTYTEAFF.

J is TRBJ2-1 and V is TRBV10-2, with 8 bases aligning to TRBD2. V lost 8 bases to trimming and J lost 0 bases; unmatched junction nucleotides: 3. This CDR3 contains 14 residues. Germline values: CDR1 WSHSY, CDR2 SAAADI. CDR3 in amino acids: CASVLADSYNEQFF. The DNA for the CDR3 is TGCGCCAGCGTACTAGCGGACTCCTACAATGAGCAGTTCTTC.

The chain couples TRBV7-2 to TRBJ2-1; D gene uncertain. Germline CDR1 and CDR2: SGHTA and FQGNSA. Deletions cut 0 bases from V and 9 bases from J, with 12 bases between. The CDR3 spans 14 residues. The CDR3 spells CASSLALGPSEQFF. The CDR3 DNA sequence: TGTGCCAGCAGCTTAGCGTTGGGCCCCTCTGAGCAGTTCTTC.

The CDR3 spells CASSLFRGEAGNTIYF. The CDR3 DNA reads TGTGCCAGCAGTTTATTCAGGGGAGAGGCTGGAAACACCATATATTTT. V and J are TRBV28 and TRBJ1-3; tentatively, D is TRBD1 (6 bases). The V end was cut by 1 base, the J end by 2 bases, with 12 bases between. The CDR3 runs to 16 residues. CDR1 and CDR2 (germline): MDHEN, SYDVKM.

The V gene is TRBV4-3, the J gene TRBJ2-1, with 9 bases identical to TRBD1. The CDR3 runs to 17 residues. V gave up 1 base and J gave up 4 bases; unmatched junction bases: 8. CDR1 is LGHNA and CDR2 is YSLEER in the germline V gene. The CDR3 spells CASSQGYRGRLYNEQFF. The CDR3 region has the DNA TGCGCCAGCAGCCAAGGTTACAGGGGGCGGCTATACAATGAGCAGTTCTTC.

The rearrangement joins TRBV11-2 to TRBJ2-7; D call uncertain. CDR3 length: 14 amino acids. CDR1 is SGHAT, CDR2 FQNNGV, per germline. V was pared by 2 bases and J by 3 bases, with 11 bases between. CDR3: CASSLRVSLYEQYF. The CDR3 DNA sequence: TGTGCCAGCAGCTTAAGGGTTTCCCTCTACGAGCAGTACTTC.

This chain links TRBV5-6 with TRBJ2-2, with D unclear. The CDR3 contains 15 residues. CDR1 is SGHDT, CDR2 YYEEEE, per germline. Trimming took off 0 bases at V and 0 bases at J, with 6 bases between the two ends. CDR3 sequence reads: CASSLVPANTGELFF. The CDR3 DNA reads TGTGCCAGCAGCTTGGTGCCCGCGAACACCGGGGAGCTGTTTTTT.

DNA of the CDR3: TGTGCCAGCAGCCCCGCTGGCTCTGGAAACACCATATATTTT. It is translated as CASSPAGSGNTIYF. The chain is built from TRBV11-2 and TRBJ1-3; D ambiguous. Germline-derived CDR1 and CDR2 are SGHAT and FQNNGV. The V gene lost 5 bases and the J gene lost 0 bases, with 8 bases spanning the gap. The CDR3 extends over 14 amino acids.

V gene TRBV6-1 combines with J gene TRBJ1-2; no reliable D call. Per germline, CDR1 MNHNS and CDR2 SASEGT. Trimming removed 4 bases at V and 4 bases at J, with 16 bases between. The CDR3 loop spans 15 amino acids. The CDR3 reads CASSAEAGEGYGYTF. The CDR3 nucleotides read TGTGCCAGCAGTGCAGAGGCCGGGGAAGGCTATGGCTACACCTTC.

V is TRBV7-2 and J is TRBJ1-5; TRBD1 matches 8 bases. The V segment lost 5 bases and the J segment 6 bases; nucleotides outside the gene matches: 12. Germline V gene data show CDR1 as SGHTA and CDR2 as FQGNSA. This CDR3 region has 16 residues. The CDR3 loop is CASSLLDRGRSQPQHF. DNA of the CDR3: TGTGCCAGCAGCCTTCTCGACAGGGGACGCAGTCAGCCCCAGCATTTT.

The table lists this clone with a few counts. Sequence at one end of the junction differs from germline and may be a read error. The chain combines TRBV2 with TRBJ1-5; TRBD1 might be the D (6 bases). Germline values: CDR1 SNHLY, CDR2 FYNNEI. This CDR3 comprises 12 residues. CDR3: CASSEALGARAF. The CDR3 DNA is TGTGCCAGCAGTGAAGCGCTGGGGGCGCGGGCTTTT.

V and J are TRBV4-3 and TRBJ1-4, with D perhaps TRBD1 (5 bases). Trimming removed 1 base from V and 4 bases from J, with 10 bases in between. This CDR3 comprises 15 residues. From germline, CDR1 is LGHNA and CDR2 YSLEER. The CDR3 sequence is CASSQVRQFNEKLFF. The CDR3 coding sequence is TGCGCCAGCAGCCAAGTCCGACAGTTTAATGAAAAACTGTTTTTT.

The DNA of the CDR3 is TGTGCCAGCTCAACCCCCACTGAAGCTTTCTTT. It yields the protein CASSTPTEAFF. This sequence joins TRBV18 and TRBJ1-1; D gene unclear. V dropped 5 bases and J dropped 4 bases, with 5 bases sitting between them. This CDR3 comprises 11 residues. The germline V gene has CDR1 KGHSH and CDR2 LQKENI.

The V call is TRBV4-3, the J call TRBJ1-1; D is undetermined. The CDR3 covers 13 residues. Trimming left V 4 bases short and J 0 bases short, with 6 bases between. Germline lookup yields CDR1 LGHNA and CDR2 YSLEER. CDR3 coding DNA: TGCGCCAGCAGCCTCTGGGTGAACACTGAAGCTTTCTTT. It codes for CASSLWVNTEAFF.

V is TRBV9 and J is TRBJ2-3; D remains unclear. Between the trimmed V and J ends, which lost 0 bases and 6 bases, there was a span of 17 bases. Germline V gives CDR1 SGDLS, CDR2 YYNGEE. CDR3 size: 16 residues. CDR3 DNA sequence: TGTGCCAGCAGCGTAGGAGACTCCTCAATCCGGGATACGCAGTATTTT. Its protein product is CASSVGDSSIRDTQYF.